A single sample gave rise to the 21 T cell receptor beta chains below, sequenced in a study of a mutant IDH1 vaccine in newly diagnosed glioma. The sample's time point: week 35, safety follow-up. A 20-mer mutant IDH1 peptide at 300 ug was injected subcutaneously with topical imiquimod. Clones were read by immunoSEQ multiplex PCR, and TCRdb kept only the in-frame ones, dropping some. The sample yields 45,000 to 55,000 clones, 76% seen once. Their antigens remain unidentified. This specimen consisted of PBMCs, obtained from a glioma patient whose treatment included an IDH1 peptide vaccine. Receptors originate from a man in his forties or fifties with glioma.

The chain employs TRBV4-3 and TRBJ2-7; no reliable D call. Germline CDR1 LGHNA, CDR2 YSLEER. The CDR3 consists of 14 residues. Trimming pared 1 base from V and 2 bases from J, leaving 9 bases between. CDR3 in DNA: TGCGCCAGCAGCCAAGCTAAACAACCCTACGAGCAGTACGTC. Its protein product is CASSQAKQPYEQYV.

V and J are TRBV27 and TRBJ2-1; the D call may be TRBD1 or TRBD2 (5 bases each). Germline lookup yields CDR1 MNHEY and CDR2 SMNVEV (reference sequence). Trimming pared 6 bases from V and 9 bases from J, leaving 27 bases between. This CDR3 spans 17 amino acids. CDR3 amino acids: CASSPQGHMGRMGEQFF. Written as DNA, the CDR3 is TGTGCCAGCAGCCCCCAGGGCCACATGGGGAGAATGGGTGAGCAGTTCTTC.

The count of this clone is one. The chain uses TRBV5-1 and TRBJ2-1; no clear D. The V and J ends lost 2 bases and 2 bases respectively, with 11 bases between them. The CDR3 extends over 15 amino acids. The germline V gene encodes CDR1 SGHRS and CDR2 YFSETQ. CDR3 nucleotides: TGCGCCAGCAGCTTAAGCCAGAGTCCCTACAATGAGCAGTTCTTC. Translated, it gives CASSLSQSPYNEQFF. Supplemented by reference TRBV5-1 and TRBJ2-1, the full variable domain reads KAGVTQTPRYLIKTRGQQVTLSCSPISGHRSVSWYQQTPGQGLQFLFEYFSETQRNKGNFPGRFSGRQFSNSRSEMNVSTLELGDSALYLCASSLSQSPYNEQFFGPGTRLTVL.

CDR3 sequence: CASSSIGPSGDTEAFF. The CDR3 nucleotides are TGTGCCAGCAGCTCTATCGGGCCGTCCGGGGACACTGAAGCTTTCTTT. The genes are TRBV11-2 and TRBJ1-1, with no clear D. V gave up 4 bases and J gave up 3 bases, with 18 bases separating them. This CDR3 spans 16 amino acids. Germline V CDR1 and CDR2: SGHAT, FQNNGV.

This clone was found a few times. This rearrangement joins TRBV27 to TRBJ2-7, with 8 bases matching TRBD2. The CDR3 has 14 residues. V shed 3 bases and J 5 bases; nucleotides not matched to a gene: 6. Per the germline V gene, CDR1 is MNHEY and CDR2 is SMNVEV (reference sequence). The CDR3 protein is CASSFHTGGNEQYF. CDR3 sequence (DNA): TGTGCCAGCAGTTTCCATACGGGAGGGAACGAGCAGTACTTC.

The V and J genes are TRBV9 and TRBJ1-3; D ambiguous. V was trimmed by 7 bases and J by 1 base, leaving 0 bases between them. Looked up from germline, CDR1 is SGDLS and CDR2 is YYNGEE. The CDR3 is 10 residues long. As DNA, the CDR3 is TGTGCCAGCTCTGGAAACACCATATATTTT. This gives the protein CASSGNTIYF.

The chain is built from TRBV7-9 and TRBJ2-1, with 14 bases lining up with TRBD2. The CDR3 is 17 amino acids. The V gene's germline CDR1 is SEHNR and CDR2 FQNEAQ (reference sequence). The J segment lost 5 bases and the V segment lost 3 bases, leaving 6 bases of the junction unmatched. CDR3 region: CASSLSTSGRADNEQFF. Here the CDR3 DNA reads TGTGCCAGCAGCTTGTCGACTAGCGGGAGGGCCGACAATGAGCAGTTCTTC.

The chain links TRBV7-6 to TRBJ2-1, with 10 bases matching TRBD2. Germline lookup yields CDR1 SGHVS and CDR2 FNYEAQ. J was trimmed by 6 bases and V by 5 bases; bases with no gene match: 4. This CDR3 is built from 14 residues. The CDR3 DNA follows: TGTGCCAGCAGCCCGGGACTAGCGAGCAATGAGCAGTTCTTC. It yields the protein CASSPGLASNEQFF.

The CDR3 region is CASSPTWDRAATEAFF. CDR3 coding DNA: TGTGCCAGCAGTCCCACGTGGGACAGGGCCGCCACTGAAGCTTTCTTT. J is TRBJ1-1 and V is TRBV6-4, with TRBD1 matching over 9 bases. Unmatched junction bases numbered 11, after V lost 5 bases and J lost 4 bases. From germline, CDR1 is MRHNA and CDR2 SNTAGT. CDR3 length: 16 amino acids.

This clone was seen only a few times. V and J are TRBV9 and TRBJ2-2; 10 bases agree with TRBD2. V trimming: 0 bases; J trimming: 6 bases; junction bases outside the gene matches: 8. The germline gives CDR1 SGDLS, CDR2 YYNGEE. The CDR3 contains 17 residues. As DNA, the CDR3 is TGTGCCAGCAGCGTAGCGGCTAGCGGGAGTAGGGCCGGGGAGCTGTTTTTT. Its protein is CASSVAASGSRAGELFF. Full variable domain (outside the CDR3, taken from reference TRBV9 and TRBJ2-2): DSGVTQTPKHLITATGQRVTLRCSPRSGDLSVYWYQQSLDQGLQFLIQYYNGEERAKGNILERFSAQQFPDLHSELNLSSLELGDSALYFCASSVAASGSRAGELFFGEGSRLTVL.

V and J are TRBV5-6 and TRBJ2-5; 7 bases map to TRBD1. Trimming at V came to 0 bases and at J to 3 bases, leaving 5 bases not matched to a gene. CDR3 length: 15 amino acids. Germline V gene sequence: CDR1 SGHDT, CDR2 YYEEEE. CDR3 bases: TGTGCCAGCAGCTTGGTGGGAACAGGGGAAGAGACCCAGTACTTC. It translates to CASSLVGTGEETQYF.

This clone was counted a single time. The genes are TRBV25-1 and TRBJ2-7, with TRBD2 as a possible D gene (5 bases). V was pared by 0 bases and J by 7 bases, with 13 bases between. There are 14 residues in the CDR3. Germline lookup yields CDR1 MGHDK and CDR2 SYGVNS. CDR3 nucleotide sequence: TGTGCCAGCAGTGAATACCTGCGGGTTGGGGAGCAGTACTTC. Its translation: CASSEYLRVGEQYF.

The chain combines TRBV6-6 with TRBJ2-1; 7 bases match TRBD2. The V and J ends lost 6 bases and 10 bases, in that order; junction bases with no gene match: 9. CDR1 MNHNY and CDR2 SVGAGI come from the germline V gene (reference sequence). The CDR3 covers 13 residues. The CDR3 spells CASSPVGGREQFF. The CDR3 DNA sequence: TGTGCCAGCAGCCCCGTGGGGGGGAGGGAGCAGTTCTTC.

V usage is TRBV6-4 and J usage is TRBJ2-1, with 7 bases identical to TRBD2. There are 15 residues in the CDR3. V dropped 10 bases and J dropped 0; count of bases not matched to a gene: 9. The V gene's germline CDR1 is MRHNA and CDR2 SNTAGT. In DNA, the CDR3 is TGTGCCACCCCACGGAGGGAGGGCTCCTACAATGAGCAGTTCTTC. It codes for CATPRREGSYNEQFF.

The genes are TRBV25-1 and TRBJ1-6; weak D call: TRBD1 (6 bases). This CDR3 region has 14 residues. Germline V CDR1 and CDR2: MGHDK, SYGVNS. The germline V and J ends were trimmed by 6 bases and 9 bases, with 15 bases remaining between them. The chain's CDR3 is CASSLRGLSSPLHF. For the CDR3, the DNA is TGTGCCAGCAGCTTGCGGGGGCTGAGTTCACCCCTCCACTTT.

In this sample, this clone turned up a few times. CDR3 nucleotide sequence: TGCGCCAGCAGTGAGGGTCTTCGTCGGGAGCAGTACTTC. Its translation: CASSEGLRREQYF. The chain has TRBV5-1 and TRBJ2-7; D may be TRBD2 (5 bases). The V gene lost 5 bases and the J gene lost 7 bases, with 16 bases spanning the gap. The CDR3 loop spans 13 amino acids. Germline-derived CDR1 and CDR2 are SGHRS and YFSETQ.

In nucleotides, the CDR3 is TGTGCCAGCAGCGGGACTCTGAACACTGAAGCTTTCTTT. Amino acids: CASSGTLNTEAFF. V and J are TRBV6-4 and TRBJ1-1; perhaps TRBD1 as D (5 bases). CDR1 is MRHNA and CDR2 is SNTAGT in the germline V gene. The CDR3 sequence is 13 residues long. Between the trimmed V and J ends, which lost 6 bases and 0 bases, there was a span of 8 bases.

This clone was seen a few times. This chain links TRBV11-3 with TRBJ1-2, with a possible D match to TRBD1 (5 bases). This CDR3 contains 15 residues. Trimming left V 3 bases short and J 2 bases short, with 13 bases between. Germline V gene lookup returns CDR1 SGHNT and CDR2 YENEEA. The CDR3 spells CASSFGIGTNYGYTF. The CDR3 DNA is TGTGCCAGCAGCTTTGGGATAGGGACGAACTATGGCTACACCTTC.

This rearrangement joins TRBV6-1 to TRBJ2-3, with D possibly being TRBD1 (6 bases). The CDR3 spans 14 residues. V was shortened by 7 bases and J by 2 bases, with 13 bases between the two germline ends. Germline CDR1 is MNHNS and CDR2 is SASEGT. The CDR3 is CASTRGGHTDTQYF. The CDR3 DNA reads TGTGCCAGCACCCGTGGGGGCCACACAGATACGCAGTATTTT.

The J gene is TRBJ1-5, the V gene TRBV5-6, with 8 bases that match TRBD1. V lost 1 base to trimming and J lost 6 bases; unmatched junction nucleotides: 6. The CDR3 is 15 amino acids. Germline V gene sequence: CDR1 SGHDT, CDR2 YYEEEE. The CDR3 nucleotides are TGTGCCAGCAGCTTGTCGGCAGGGGGCAGTCAGCCCCAGCATTTT. This gives the protein CASSLSAGGSQPQHF. The full variable domain, its missing parts supplied by reference TRBV5-6 and TRBJ1-5, is DAGVTQSPTHLIKTRGQQVTLRCSPKSGHDTVSWYQQALGQGPQFIFQYYEEEERQRGNFPDRFSGHQFPNYSSELNVNALLLGDSALYLCASSLSAGGSQPQHFGDGTRLSIL.

The V call is TRBV5-6, the J call TRBJ2-5, with D hard to call. The length of the CDR3 is 14 residues. The V end lost 0 bases, the J end lost 7 bases, and 13 bases lay between the germline ends. The germline V gene has CDR1 SGHDT and CDR2 YYEEEE. This CDR3 is CASSLGVEPGTQYF. The CDR3 nucleotides read TGTGCCAGCAGCTTGGGGGTCGAACCCGGGACCCAGTACTTC.